Listed here are 26 T cell receptor beta chains from one sample, sequenced in a study of blood T cell repertoires in COVID-19. Assay: immunoSEQ multiplex PCR; the TCRdb copy retains only in-frame clones and omits some. The sample has approximately 330,000 clones; roughly 85% are singletons. The source material was PBMCs or T cells enriched from blood (not recorded which). The source of these receptors is a middle-aged woman with acute COVID-19.

This clone was counted a single time. V and J are TRBV9 and TRBJ2-5, with a weak D call TRBD2 (6 bases). Per germline, CDR1 SGDLS and CDR2 YYNGEE. V was clipped by 2 bases and J by 4 bases, with 21 bases between them. The CDR3 sequence is 17 residues long. The CDR3 region is CASSVGEAFFIGETQYF. The CDR3 DNA reads as TGTGCCAGCAGCGTCGGGGAGGCCTTTTTTATCGGAGAGACCCAGTACTTC.

The gene calls are TRBV5-1 and TRBJ2-5; TRBD1 matches 7 bases. V lost 5 bases to trimming and J lost 2 bases; unmatched junction nucleotides: 9. The CDR3 loop spans 15 amino acids. Looked up from germline, CDR1 is SGHRS and CDR2 is YFSETQ. The CDR3 protein is CASSEGQTIQETQYF. The CDR3, as DNA: TGCGCCAGCAGTGAGGGACAGACAATACAAGAGACCCAGTACTTC. The whole variable domain, remainder taken from reference TRBV5-1 and TRBJ2-5, is KAGVTQTPRYLIKTRGQQVTLSCSPISGHRSVSWYQQTPGQGLQFLFEYFSETQRNKGNFPGRFSGRQFSNSRSEMNVSTLELGDSALYLCASSEGQTIQETQYFGPGTRLLVL.

The chain employs TRBV4-2 and TRBJ2-3; 7 bases fit TRBD1. V shed 0 bases, J shed 1 base, and the junction held 4 bases outside the gene matches. The CDR3 is made up of 16 amino acids. The germline gives CDR1 LGHNA, CDR2 YNFKEQ. The DNA for the CDR3 is TGTGCCAGCAGCCAAGATAACAGGGGAGGCACAGATACGCAGTATTTT. As protein: CASSQDNRGGTDTQYF.

This CDR3 is CATSEEGHRWSEQFF. The DNA of the CDR3 is TGTGCCACCAGTGAGGAGGGTCACCGGTGGAGTGAGCAGTTCTTC. The gene calls are TRBV24-1 and TRBJ2-1; TRBD2 might be the D (6 bases). Trimming stripped 4 bases from V and 9 bases from J, with 18 bases between. The CDR3 contains 15 residues. The germline CDR1 and CDR2 sequences are KGHDR and SFDVKD.

The gene calls are TRBV11-3 and TRBJ2-1, with 7 bases aligning to TRBD2. CDR3 length: 15 amino acids. V lost 3 bases to trimming and J lost 6 bases; unmatched junction nucleotides: 8. Per the germline V gene, CDR1 is SGHNT and CDR2 is YENEEA. The CDR3 loop reads CASSLENSGLNEQFF. In DNA form, the CDR3 reads TGTGCCAGCAGCTTGGAGAATAGCGGGCTCAATGAGCAGTTCTTC.

The chain has TRBV19 and TRBJ1-5; 8 bases match TRBD1. Per the germline V gene, CDR1 is LNHDA and CDR2 is SQIVND (reference sequence). This CDR3 has 14 residues. Unmatched junction bases numbered 8, after V lost 6 bases and J lost 7 bases. This CDR3 reads CASRPDRVVQPQHF. CDR3 nucleotide sequence: TGTGCCAGTAGACCGGACAGGGTAGTCCAGCCCCAGCATTTT.

The J gene is TRBJ2-7, the V gene TRBV10-3; TRBD1 matches 9 bases. The CDR3 length is 16 residues. Germline trimming cut 1 base from V and 3 bases from J; bases unmatched to any gene: 7. The V gene's germline CDR1 is ENHRY and CDR2 SYGVKD. The CDR3 protein is CAISELGTGKGYEQYF. For the CDR3, the DNA is TGTGCCATCAGTGAGTTGGGGACAGGGAAAGGCTACGAGCAGTACTTC.

This rearrangement joins TRBV9 to TRBJ1-2, with D perhaps TRBD1 (5 bases). V gave up 4 bases and J gave up 7 bases, with 17 bases separating them. The CDR3 length is 14 residues. CDR1 is SGDLS and CDR2 is YYNGEE in the germline V gene. The CDR3 protein is CASSQQSGFGGYTF. Here the CDR3 DNA reads TGTGCCAGCAGCCAGCAATCAGGGTTCGGTGGCTACACCTTC.

The V and J genes are TRBV28 and TRBJ1-2; TRBD1 matches 8 bases. The CDR3 contains 17 residues. The V gene end was trimmed by 2 bases and the J gene end by 2 bases; junction bases not matched to a gene: 10. Per germline, CDR1 MDHEN and CDR2 SYDVKM. The CDR3 region has the DNA TGTGCCAGCAGTTTAAACCCGACAGGGGCCTCCAACTATGGCTACACCTTC. Translated, it gives CASSLNPTGASNYGYTF.

CDR3 region: CASTAGGTGSYEQYF. The CDR3 DNA reads as TGTGCCAGCACCGCAGGTGGGACAGGGTCCTACGAGCAGTACTTC. The chain combines TRBV28 with TRBJ2-7, with TRBD1 identical over 9 bases. CDR3 size: 15 residues. CDR1 is MDHEN and CDR2 is SYDVKM in the germline V gene. Losses at the gene ends were 7 bases for V and 1 base for J; bases not matched to a gene: 8.

The chain couples TRBV4-1 to TRBJ2-7; D is unclear. CDR3 length equals 13 residues. Trimming took 1 base from V and 4 from J, leaving 8 bases between them. The germline V gene encodes CDR1 MGHRA and CDR2 YSYEKL. The CDR3, as DNA: TGCGCCAGCAGCCAAGTGGTGAGGTACGAGCAGTACTTC. It yields the protein CASSQVVRYEQYF.

This clone was seen once. This rearrangement joins TRBV5-6 to TRBJ2-5, with TRBD1 matching 9 bases. The CDR3 covers 17 residues. Germline V gene data show CDR1 as SGHDT and CDR2 as YYEEEE. Trimming took 6 bases from V and 5 from J; bases not matched to a gene: 17. Written as DNA, the CDR3 is TGTGCCAGCACGATCATTTTCAGGACAGGGGCGCAGGAGACCCAGTACTTC. As protein: CASTIIFRTGAQETQYF.

This chain uses TRBV19 with TRBJ1-1, with 7 bases aligning to TRBD1. V lost 8 bases to trimming and J lost 7 bases; unmatched junction nucleotides: 4. In germline, CDR1 is LNHDA, CDR2 SQIVND (reference sequence). This CDR3 contains 11 residues. CDR3 sequence: CASHRGGEAFF. DNA for the CDR3: TGTGCCAGTCACAGGGGCGGTGAAGCTTTCTTT.

The V gene is TRBV7-6, the J gene TRBJ2-7; D is possibly TRBD1 (6 bases). Trimming cost V 5 bases and J 9 bases, with 14 bases left between them. Germline V gene data show CDR1 as SGHVS and CDR2 as FNYEAQ. The CDR3 is 12 residues long. This CDR3 reads CASSPLGQRQYF. DNA for the CDR3: TGTGCCAGCAGCCCCCTAGGACAGCGGCAGTACTTC.

Concerning this clone itself: One end of the junction is discordant with germline, which a read error may explain. This rearrangement joins TRBV3-1 (or the pseudogene TRBV3-2) to TRBJ1-5; no clear D. The CDR3 is 12 residues long. CDR1 LGHDT and CDR2 YNNKEL come from the germline V gene (reference sequence). Written as DNA, the CDR3 is TGTGCCAGCAGCCGAATTTCGAAAAGGACTCCTTTT. Encoded protein: CASSRISKRTPF.

The V call is TRBV7-2, the J call TRBJ2-1; unclear D gene. V lost 5 bases and J 12 bases, leaving 20 bases between the germline ends. Germline V gives CDR1 SGHTA, CDR2 FQGNSA. There are 14 residues in the CDR3. In DNA form, the CDR3 reads TGTGCCAGCAGCCCTCCCCCTGACAAATATGGGCAGTTCTTC. Encoded protein: CASSPPPDKYGQFF. Complete variable domain (other parts from reference TRBV7-2 and TRBJ2-1): GAGVSQSPSNKVTEKGKDVELRCDPISGHTALYWYRQSLGQGLEFLIYFQGNSAPDKSGLPSDRFSAERTGGSVSTLTIQRTQQEDSAVYLCASSPPPDKYGQFFGPGTRLTVL.

The V and J genes are TRBV25-1 and TRBJ1-2; the match to TRBD1 covers 7 bases. The CDR3 runs 13 residues. V shed 6 bases, J shed 4 bases, and the junction held 5 bases outside the gene matches. Germline assignment: CDR1 MGHDK and CDR2 SYGVNS. The CDR3 sequence: CASSIDRVYGYTF. Here the CDR3 DNA reads TGTGCCAGCAGCATCGACAGGGTCTATGGCTACACCTTC.

This clone appeared a single time. The rearrangement links TRBV10-1 to TRBJ1-4; possibly TRBD1 for D (5 bases). This CDR3 has 15 residues. V was cut by 7 bases and J by 0 bases, with 12 bases left in between. Germline CDR1 is WNHNN and CDR2 is SYGVQD (reference sequence). The CDR3 is CASTRTFATNEKLFF. The CDR3 coding sequence is TGCGCCAGCACAAGGACATTTGCAACTAATGAAAAACTGTTTTTT.

This clone appeared a single time. V is TRBV20-1 and J is TRBJ2-3; 7 bases agree with TRBD2. CDR3 length: 15 amino acids. Unmatched junction bases numbered 6, after V lost 3 bases and J lost 0 bases. The germline V gene has CDR1 DFQATT and CDR2 SNEGSKA (reference sequence). CDR3 nucleotides: TGCAGTGCTAGTGAGGGAGGGTCTAGCACAGATACGCAGTATTTT. Amino acids: CSASEGGSSTDTQYF.

V gene TRBV7-2 combines with J gene TRBJ2-1, with D perhaps TRBD2 (5 bases). Germline V gene lookup returns CDR1 SGHTA and CDR2 FQGNSA. Trimming took off 1 base at V and 9 bases at J, with 13 bases between the two ends. The CDR3 has 14 amino acids. CDR3 bases: TGTGCCAGCAGCTTAGAAGCGGTGAGGAGTGAGCAGTTCTTC. Encoded protein: CASSLEAVRSEQFF.

The chain carries TRBV5-1 and TRBJ1-1; a weak D match, TRBD1 (6 bases). Trimming removed 4 bases from V and 1 base from J, with 11 bases in between. This CDR3 comprises 14 residues. CDR1 is SGHRS and CDR2 is YFSETQ in the germline V gene. The CDR3 sequence is CASSRQVSNTEAFF. For the CDR3, the DNA is TGCGCCAGCAGCCGACAGGTATCGAACACTGAAGCTTTCTTT.

The CDR3 DNA sequence: TGTGCCAGCAGGCGGACTAGCGGGGAGACCCAGTACTTC. Amino acid sequence: CASRRTSGETQYF. This chain connects TRBV13 to TRBJ2-5; the match to TRBD2 covers 11 bases. The CDR3 runs 13 residues. Germline-derived CDR1 and CDR2 are PRHDT and FYEKMQ (reference sequence). V shed 6 bases, J shed 5 bases, and the junction held 2 bases outside the gene matches.

This clone was seen only once. This sequence joins TRBV4-2 and TRBJ1-2, with 8 bases that match TRBD1. Germline lookup yields CDR1 LGHNA and CDR2 YNFKEQ. This CDR3 comprises 14 residues. With V trimmed by 6 bases and J by 3 bases, 6 bases remained unmatched. CDR3 sequence (DNA): TGTGCCAGCAGTGACGGGACAGGTGACTATGGCTACACCTTC. This gives the protein CASSDGTGDYGYTF.

This rearrangement joins TRBV20-1 to TRBJ2-1, with a weak D call TRBD2 (6 bases). The germline V gene encodes CDR1 DFQATT and CDR2 SNEGSKA (reference sequence). The CDR3 covers 11 residues. V lost 3 bases and J lost 8, with 8 bases in between. CDR3 residues: CSASSSDEQFF. The CDR3 nucleotides read TGCAGTGCTAGTTCTAGCGATGAGCAGTTCTTC.

V usage is TRBV28 and J usage is TRBJ1-5, with D possibly TRBD1 on 5 matching bases. The CDR3 covers 14 residues. Germline V gives CDR1 MDHEN, CDR2 SYDVKM. V dropped 4 bases and J dropped 2 bases, with 9 bases sitting between them. CDR3 in DNA: TGTGCCAGCAGTTACGCGGGGGGCAATCAGCCCCAGCATTTT. The encoded protein is CASSYAGGNQPQHF.

The rearrangement joins TRBV7-3 to TRBJ2-7; 11 bases align to TRBD2. J gave up 7 bases and V 5 bases, and 7 bases lay outside the gene matches. The CDR3 loop spans 14 amino acids. From germline, CDR1 is SGHTA and CDR2 FQGTGA. CDR3 bases: TGTGCCAGCAGCCAGGGACTAGCGGTTGGGGAGCAGTACTTC. Encoded protein: CASSQGLAVGEQYF.